This T cell receptor (beta chain) was documented in a study of blood T cell repertoires in COVID-19. Study-level background: Italy, Spain and the United States were the sources of the convalescent and acute COVID-19 samples. Nucleic acid was either cDNA or gDNA, and it came from T cells, B-cell-depleted T cells, or PBMCs.

Germline assignment: CDR1 MNHEY and CDR2 SVGAGI. The V and J ends lost 2 bases and 5 bases, in that order; junction bases with no gene match: 7. This CDR3 has 15 residues. Original data processing: Amplified reference gene primers provided the basis for estimating nucleated cell counts. The method was immunoSEQ multiplex PCR; TCRdb's version includes in-frame clones alone and lacks a portion of them. V and J calls and clone size are those listed in that table; D and trimming were worked out from the DNA. This sample has about 300,000 clones, with about 90% found just once. Sequencing used peripheral blood. The TCR originated in a man aged 18 to 29 with active or convalescent COVID-19. The J gene is TRBJ2-5, the V gene TRBV6-5; TRBD1 matches at 8 bases. The CDR3 spells CASSYAGGILETQYF. CDR3 DNA: TGTGCCAGCAGTTACGCAGGGGGCATCTTGGAGACCCAGTACTTC.